Following are 2 T cell receptor beta chains from one sample sequenced in a study of T cell changes during pregnancy in multiple sclerosis. Measured with immunoSEQ multiplex PCR; TCRdb has only the in-frame clones, and not every one. Of 50,000 to 80,000 clones in the sample, roughly 90% were seen once. The specimen comprised CD8+ T cells from peripheral blood mononuclear cells, sampled before pregnancy. The receptors here all came from a female donor with multiple sclerosis, enrolled in a pregnancy study.

This chain's CDR3 is CASSPIPGQGHTQYF. In nucleotides, the CDR3 is TGTGCCAGCAGTCCCATCCCGGGACAGGGCCATACGCAGTATTTT. The chain uses TRBV27 and TRBJ2-3; TRBD1 aligns across 9 bases. The J segment lost 7 bases and the V segment lost 5 bases, leaving 10 bases of the junction unmatched. This CDR3 has 15 amino acids. Germline loops: CDR1 MNHEY, CDR2 SMNVEV (reference sequence).

The chain links TRBV6-5 to TRBJ2-2; 8 bases align to TRBD1. In germline, CDR1 is MNHEY, CDR2 SVGAGI. This CDR3 comprises 15 residues. V gave up 5 bases and J gave up 1 base; unmatched junction bases: 3. The chain's CDR3 is CASSQTGENTGELFF. As DNA, the CDR3 is TGTGCCAGCAGTCAGACAGGGGAGAACACCGGGGAGCTGTTTTTT.